This T cell receptor beta chain derives from a study of blood T cell repertoires in COVID-19. Study overall: Sites across the United States, Italy and Spain contributed samples from acute and convalescent COVID-19. Nucleic acid was either cDNA or gDNA, and it came from T cells, B-cell-depleted T cells, or PBMCs.

From germline, CDR1 is SGHRS and CDR2 YFSETQ. V was pared by 0 bases and J by 6 bases, with 8 bases of the junction left unmatched. The CDR3 consists of 16 residues. Under the authors' procedure: Estimation of nucleated cell counts was performed using reference gene primer amplification. Profiling relied on immunoSEQ multiplex PCR, and the TCRdb table lists in-frame clones only, not all of them. The DNA gave D and trimming, while V, J and clone size come from that table. The data contain 120,000 or so clones, about 88% of them singletons. The sequencing input was peripheral blood. J is TRBJ1-5 and V is TRBV5-1; TRBD1 agrees at 8 bases. The receptor's source is an elderly woman with acute or convalescent COVID-19. CDR3 amino acids: CASSLAAGGPPQPQHF. The CDR3 nucleotides are TGCGCCAGCAGCTTGGCGGCAGGGGGCCCCCCTCAGCCCCAGCATTTT.